The 15 T cell receptor beta chains below all came from one sample that was sequenced in a study of T cell responses to AZD1222 COVID-19 vaccine. Method: immunoSEQ multiplex PCR; TCRdb's copy keeps in-frame clones and lacks some. The repertoire holds roughly 100,000 clones, with nearly 90% as singletons. The source material was peripheral blood, sampled 28 days after the second AZD1222 dose. Source of these receptors: an adult who received the AZD1222 COVID-19 vaccine.

The V call is TRBV11-1, the J call TRBJ1-1, with unresolved D. The CDR3 is made up of 15 amino acids. From germline, CDR1 is SGHAT and CDR2 FQDESV (reference sequence). Trimming cost V 7 bases and J 0 bases, with 15 bases left between them. For the CDR3, the DNA is TGTGCCAGCACGCCGGGGAGAAGGTTGAACACTGAAGCTTTCTTT. Its translation: CASTPGRRLNTEAFF.

The chain is built from TRBV28 and TRBJ1-1, with a tentative D call TRBD1 (5 bases). The CDR3 spans 14 residues. In germline, CDR1 is MDHEN, CDR2 SYDVKM. Trimming took off 4 bases at V and 5 bases at J, with 14 bases between the two ends. The CDR3 loop is CASSSPGGWTEAFF. CDR3 coding DNA: TGTGCCAGCAGTTCCCCGGGGGGGTGGACTGAAGCTTTCTTT. Full variable domain (outside the CDR3, taken from reference TRBV28 and TRBJ1-1): DVKVTQSSRYLVKRTGEKVFLECVQDMDHENMFWYRQDPGLGLRLIYFSYDVKMKEKGDIPEGYSVSREKKERFSLILESASTNQTSMYLCASSSPGGWTEAFFGQGTRLTVV.

The chain couples TRBV2 to TRBJ2-5; D remains ambiguous. The CDR3 spans 13 residues. Trimming took off 7 bases at V and 1 base at J, with 10 bases between the two ends. The germline CDR1 and CDR2 sequences are SNHLY and FYNNEI. CDR3 protein: CASTSVTQETQYF. The CDR3 bases are TGTGCCAGCACCTCAGTTACCCAAGAGACCCAGTACTTC.

J is TRBJ2-2 and V is TRBV6-2 or TRBV6-3; D unresolved. V was clipped by 0 bases and J by 4 bases, with 12 bases between them. CDR1 and CDR2 from the germline V gene are MNHEY and SVGEGT. This CDR3 spans 16 amino acids. DNA of the CDR3: TGTGCCAGCAGTTACTCGAGGTTTCAGCGCACCGGGGAGCTGTTTTTT. Residues: CASSYSRFQRTGELFF.

The chain has TRBV20-1 and TRBJ2-1, with a tentative D call TRBD2 (6 bases). Trimming left V 3 bases short and J 7 bases short, with 19 bases between. Germline lookup yields CDR1 DFQATT and CDR2 SNEGSKA (reference sequence). The CDR3 extends over 15 amino acids. The CDR3 coding sequence is TGCAGTGCTAGTCACGGGAGTTTCTTTATAAATGAGCAGTTCTTC. Its translation: CSASHGSFFINEQFF.

The CDR3: CASSVEGGTEAFF. Here the CDR3 DNA reads TGTGCCAGCAGTGTTGAGGGAGGCACTGAAGCTTTCTTT. The chain employs TRBV2 and TRBJ1-1; D is unresolved. The germline V gene encodes CDR1 SNHLY and CDR2 FYNNEI. The CDR3 is 13 residues long. Trimming stripped 4 bases from V and 4 bases from J, with 10 bases between.

The chain combines TRBV10-3 with TRBJ2-1; D gene ambiguous. From germline, CDR1 is ENHRY and CDR2 SYGVKD. V gave up 4 bases and J gave up 0 bases, with 7 bases separating them. The CDR3 is 14 residues long. The CDR3 DNA reads as TGTGCCATCAGTGGAGAGGTCTCCTACAATGAGCAGTTCTTC. It yields the protein CAISGEVSYNEQFF.

The V gene is TRBV25-1, the J gene TRBJ2-1; 11 bases match TRBD2. CDR3 length equals 16 residues. J lost 7 bases, V lost 4 bases, and 9 bases had no gene match. In germline, CDR1 is MGHDK, CDR2 SYGVNS. CDR3 DNA: TGTGCCAGCAGTGGGCTACTAGCGGGAGTTCAAAATGAGCAGTTCTTC. Protein sequence: CASSGLLAGVQNEQFF. Full variable domain (outside the CDR3, taken from reference TRBV25-1 and TRBJ2-1): EADIYQTPRYLVIGTGKKITLECSQTMGHDKMYWYQQDPGMELHLIHYSYGVNSTEKGDLSSESTVSRIRTEHFPLTLESARPSHTSQYLCASSGLLAGVQNEQFFGPGTRLTVL.

V is TRBV5-1 and J is TRBJ1-1, with 10 bases that match TRBD1. J lost 4 bases, V lost 2 bases, and 2 bases had no gene match. Germline V gives CDR1 SGHRS, CDR2 YFSETQ. This CDR3 contains 14 residues. In nucleotides, the CDR3 is TGCGCCAGCAGCTTTAGGACAGGGGGCACTGAAGCTTTCTTT. Protein product: CASSFRTGGTEAFF.

The gene calls are TRBV5-1 and TRBJ2-3, with 9 bases matching TRBD2. CDR1 and CDR2 from the germline V gene are SGHRS and YFSETQ. V lost 0 bases, J lost 2 bases, and 4 bases stayed unmatched. CDR3 length equals 16 residues. This chain's CDR3 is CASSLGLADYTDTQYF. The CDR3 nucleotides are TGCGCCAGCAGCTTGGGACTAGCGGATTACACAGATACGCAGTATTTT.

This chain joins TRBV5-8 and TRBJ2-1; TRBD1 matches 12 bases. The CDR3 covers 14 residues. Per germline, CDR1 SGHTS and CDR2 YDEGEE. With 4 bases clipped from V and 8 bases from J, the junction kept 4 bases outside the gene matches. The CDR3 sequence: CASSLGQGADEQFF. CDR3 DNA sequence: TGTGCCAGCAGCCTGGGACAGGGGGCCGATGAGCAGTTCTTC.

The chain links TRBV21-1 to TRBJ1-4. TRBV21-1 is annotated as a pseudogene. The CDR3 runs to 13 residues. CDR3: CASSKVGYEKLFF. The CDR3 coding sequence is TGTGCCAGCAGCAAAGTAGGTTATGAAAAACTGTTTTTT.

V gene TRBV25-1 combines with J gene TRBJ1-1, with 7 bases that match TRBD1. The V segment lost 3 bases and the J segment 0 bases; nucleotides outside the gene matches: 4. The CDR3 covers 15 residues. Germline lookup yields CDR1 MGHDK and CDR2 SYGVNS. The CDR3 here is CASSDPGGMNTEAFF. CDR3 coding DNA: TGTGCCAGCAGTGATCCAGGGGGTATGAACACTGAAGCTTTCTTT.

With respect to this clone: The sample carries other DNA sequences with the same CDR3. The V call is TRBV19, the J call TRBJ1-1; 9 bases are shared with TRBD1. The CDR3 length is 15 residues. Germline V lookup: CDR1 LNHDA, CDR2 SQIVND (reference sequence). J lost 1 base, V lost 4 bases, and 4 bases had no gene match. The CDR3 loop is CASSRPGQGNTEAFF. The CDR3 nucleotides read TGTGCCAGTAGTAGACCGGGACAGGGGAACACTGAAGCTTTCTTT.

This sequence joins TRBV9 and TRBJ2-1; D not resolved. The CDR3 consists of 14 residues. Trimming removed 0 bases at V and 10 bases at J, with 14 bases between. Per the germline V gene, CDR1 is SGDLS and CDR2 is YYNGEE. The CDR3 region has the DNA TGTGCCAGCAGCGTAGCTACGCGCAACGACGAGCAGTTCTTC. Protein sequence: CASSVATRNDEQFF.